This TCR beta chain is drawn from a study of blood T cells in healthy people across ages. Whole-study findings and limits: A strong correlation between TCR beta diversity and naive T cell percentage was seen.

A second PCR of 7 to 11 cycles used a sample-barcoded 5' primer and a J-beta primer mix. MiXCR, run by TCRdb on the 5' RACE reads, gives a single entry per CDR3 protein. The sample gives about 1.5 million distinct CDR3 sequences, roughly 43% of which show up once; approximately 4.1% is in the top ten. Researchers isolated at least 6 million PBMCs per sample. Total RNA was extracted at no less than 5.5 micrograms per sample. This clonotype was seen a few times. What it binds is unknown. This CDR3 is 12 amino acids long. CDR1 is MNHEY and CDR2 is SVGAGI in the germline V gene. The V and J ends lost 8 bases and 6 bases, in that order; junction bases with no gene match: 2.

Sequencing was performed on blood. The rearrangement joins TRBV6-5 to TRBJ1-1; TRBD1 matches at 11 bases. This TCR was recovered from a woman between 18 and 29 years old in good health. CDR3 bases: TGTGCCAGCGGACAGGGGGCCCCTGAAGCTTTCTTT. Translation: CASGQGAPEAFF.